This T cell receptor beta chain was sequenced during a study of cytomegalovirus exposure and HLA in healthy donors. Across the whole study: Inside one of the first data releases sat some 85 million unique TCRs taken from HLA-typed donors. General study points: When a later analysis was performed, an Asian-associated ancestry cluster reportedly had fewer N-insertions than the roughly 700-donor mean. Overall, about 160 TCR beta chains were annotated as cytomegalovirus-associated.

This clone was found once. Antigen: not known. PCR primers comprised 60 Vbeta and 13 Jbeta primers. TCRdb keeps only in-frame clones here, not all; method: immunoSEQ multiplex PCR. The sample includes around 150,000 clones, approximately 84% of them seen just once. Trimming cost V 4 bases and J 2 bases, with 11 bases left between them. This CDR3 is built from 14 residues. Germline CDR1 reads SNHLY; CDR2 reads FYNNEI. The genes are TRBV2 and TRBJ2-5, with D unresolved. The sample consisted of PBMCs. This TCR derives from a man aged 18 to 30 in good health and CMV-seropositive. In DNA form, the CDR3 reads TGTGCCAGCAGTGGACACCGTTCTCAAGAGACCCAGTACTTC. Translated: CASSGHRSQETQYF.